This T cell receptor (beta chain) was recorded in a study of OX40 agonist ivuxolimab in advanced cancers. The ends were cut back, 4 bases at V and 8 bases at J, with 18 bases in the middle. Germline V CDR1 and CDR2: SGHRS, YFSETQ. The CDR3 covers 15 residues. Turning to this clone: Its antigen is unidentified.

The assay was immunoSEQ multiplex PCR, and TCRdb's table has in-frame clones only and misses some. The top ten clones hold less than 6% of a sample with fewer than 85,000 clones, roughly four fifths of them seen once. Points from the study as a whole: Low normalized clonal expansion also occurred in some nonresponding patients.

The sequencing here drew on CD4+ or CD8+ T cells sorted from blood, taken in a trial of the OX40 agonist ivuxolimab. The genes are TRBV5-1 and TRBJ1-4, with a weak D call TRBD1 (5 bases). The receptor comes from an adult with an advanced solid tumor such as melanoma, head and neck, liver or kidney cancer. In nucleotides, the CDR3 is TGCGCCAGCAGCCCAACAGGTGAAGCCTGGGAAAAACTGTTTTTT. Translation gives CASSPTGEAWEKLFF. The full variable domain, with the rest looked up from reference TRBV5-1 and TRBJ1-4, is KAGVTQTPRYLIKTRGQQVTLSCSPISGHRSVSWYQQTPGQGLQFLFEYFSETQRNKGNFPGRFSGRQFSNSRSEMNVSTLELGDSALYLCASSPTGEAWEKLFFGSGTQLSVL.